The 8 T cell receptor beta chains below come from one sample, sequenced in a study of shared clonotypes between healthy human individuals. Generated by immunoSEQ multiplex PCR, the TCRdb table keeps only in-frame clones and is missing some. Of 950,000 to 1,300,000 clones listed, around 75% are singletons. The source material was memory CD4+ T cells sorted from blood. The subset: CD45RA-negative fraction. Receptor source: a young man in good health.

The chain links TRBV18 to TRBJ1-6; 10 bases are shared with TRBD1. This CDR3 region has 16 residues. Germline CDR1 and CDR2: KGHSH and LQKENI. Losses at the gene ends were 2 bases for V and 8 bases for J; bases not matched to a gene: 6. The CDR3 DNA reads as TGTGCCAGCTCACCATGGGACAGGGGAAAGGATTCACCCCTCCACTTT. Its translation: CASSPWDRGKDSPLHF. The whole variable domain, remainder taken from reference TRBV18 and TRBJ1-6, is NAGVMQNPRHLVRRRGQEARLRCSPMKGHSHVYWYRQLPEEGLKFMVYLQKENIIDESGMPKERFSAEFPKEGPSILRIQQVVRGDSAAYFCASSPWDRGKDSPLHFGNGTRLTVT.

The chain uses TRBV30 and TRBJ1-4; TRBD1 is a possible D gene (6 bases). The length of the CDR3 is 15 residues. Trimming removed 0 bases at V and 4 bases at J, with 12 bases between. Germline V gene data show CDR1 as GTSNPN and CDR2 as SVGIG (reference sequence). CDR3 residues: CAWSVRDMFNEKLFF. CDR3 coding DNA: TGTGCCTGGAGTGTACGGGACATGTTTAATGAAAAACTGTTTTTT.

The chain links TRBV28 to TRBJ2-7; unclear D gene. V was pared by 4 bases and J by 3 bases, with 13 bases between. There are 14 residues in the CDR3. The germline V gene has CDR1 MDHEN and CDR2 SYDVKM. The CDR3, as DNA: TGTGCCAGCAGTTCGGGCCAGAGTTTCTACGAGCAGTACTTC. This codes for CASSSGQSFYEQYF.

The CDR3 DNA follows: TGTGCCAGCAGCCAGGGGGTGGGGACCCAGTACTTC. Its translation: CASSQGVGTQYF. The rearrangement uses TRBV6-1 and TRBJ2-5, with 7 bases fitting TRBD1. The CDR3 runs 12 residues. CDR1 and CDR2 from the germline V gene are MNHNS and SASEGT. Trimming at V came to 6 bases and at J to 7 bases, leaving 5 bases not matched to a gene.

V is TRBV10-3 and J is TRBJ1-2; a weak D match, TRBD1 (5 bases). The CDR3 totals 13 residues. The V gene lost 4 bases and the J gene lost 10 bases, with 16 bases spanning the gap. Germline V gene sequence: CDR1 ENHRY, CDR2 SYGVKD. For the CDR3, the DNA is TGTGCCATCAGTGGGGGCGACAGTACTGACTACACCTTC. Its protein is CAISGGDSTDYTF.

The chain couples TRBV25-1 to TRBJ2-5, with D perhaps matching TRBD1 or TRBD2 (5 bases each). V lost 2 bases and J 2 bases, leaving 12 bases between the germline ends. Per the germline V gene, CDR1 is MGHDK and CDR2 is SYGVNS. There are 15 residues in the CDR3. The CDR3 protein is CASSEPPGRQETQYF. The CDR3 DNA reads TGTGCCAGCAGTGAACCCCCAGGGAGACAAGAGACCCAGTACTTC.

Many counts were recorded for this clone. The V and J genes are TRBV28 and TRBJ1-2, with a weak D call TRBD1 (5 bases). Trimming removed 7 bases from V and 7 bases from J, with 25 bases in between. Germline CDR1 is MDHEN and CDR2 is SYDVKM. This CDR3 spans 16 amino acids. As DNA, the CDR3 is TGTGCCAGCACCACCCTTCTTGGGTGGGGGTCCTCTGGCTACACCTTC. This codes for CASTTLLGWGSSGYTF.

This chain links TRBV29-1 with TRBJ2-7; 9 positions match TRBD1. From germline, CDR1 is SQVTM and CDR2 ANQGSEA. This CDR3 region has 13 residues. With V trimmed by 6 bases and J by 3 bases, 6 bases remained unmatched. The CDR3 loop is CSVKDRGSYEQYF. As DNA, the CDR3 is TGCAGCGTAAAGGACAGGGGAAGCTACGAGCAGTACTTC.